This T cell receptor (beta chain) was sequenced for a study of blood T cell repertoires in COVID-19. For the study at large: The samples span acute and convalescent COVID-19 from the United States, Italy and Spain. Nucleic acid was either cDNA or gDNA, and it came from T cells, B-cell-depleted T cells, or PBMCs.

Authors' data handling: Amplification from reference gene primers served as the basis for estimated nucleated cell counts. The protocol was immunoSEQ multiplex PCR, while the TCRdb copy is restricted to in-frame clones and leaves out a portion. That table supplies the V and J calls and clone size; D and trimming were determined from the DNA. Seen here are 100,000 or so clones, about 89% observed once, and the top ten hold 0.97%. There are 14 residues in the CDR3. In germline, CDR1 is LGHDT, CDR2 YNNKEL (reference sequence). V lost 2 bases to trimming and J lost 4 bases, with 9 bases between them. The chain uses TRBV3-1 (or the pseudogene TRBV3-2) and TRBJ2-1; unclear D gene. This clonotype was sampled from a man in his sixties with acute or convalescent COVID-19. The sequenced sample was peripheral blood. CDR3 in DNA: TGTGCCAGCAGCCAATCCCGGGTTTACAATGAGCAGTTCTTC. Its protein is CASSQSRVYNEQFF.